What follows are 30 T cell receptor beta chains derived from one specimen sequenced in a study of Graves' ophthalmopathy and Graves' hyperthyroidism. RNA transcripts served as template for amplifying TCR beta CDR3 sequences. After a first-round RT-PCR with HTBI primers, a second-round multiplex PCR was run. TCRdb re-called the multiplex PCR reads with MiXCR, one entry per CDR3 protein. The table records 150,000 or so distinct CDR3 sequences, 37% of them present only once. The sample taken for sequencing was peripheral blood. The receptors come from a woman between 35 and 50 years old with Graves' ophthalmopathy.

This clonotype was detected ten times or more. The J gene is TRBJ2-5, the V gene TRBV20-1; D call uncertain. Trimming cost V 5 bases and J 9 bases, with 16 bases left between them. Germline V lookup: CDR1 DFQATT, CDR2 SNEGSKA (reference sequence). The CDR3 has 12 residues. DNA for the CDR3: TGCAGTGCTGAACACCCCAAATCGGCCCAGTACTTC. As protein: CSAEHPKSAQYF.

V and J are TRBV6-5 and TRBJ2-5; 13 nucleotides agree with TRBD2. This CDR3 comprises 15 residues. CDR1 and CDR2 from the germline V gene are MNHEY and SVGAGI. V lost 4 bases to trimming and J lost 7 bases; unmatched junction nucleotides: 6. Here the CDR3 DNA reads TGTGCCAGCAGTTTCCGGACTAGCGGGAGCTGGACCCAGTACTTC. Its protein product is CASSFRTSGSWTQYF.

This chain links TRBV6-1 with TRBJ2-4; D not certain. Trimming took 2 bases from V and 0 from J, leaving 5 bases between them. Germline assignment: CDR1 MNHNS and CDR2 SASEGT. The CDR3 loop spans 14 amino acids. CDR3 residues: CASSELAAKNIQYF. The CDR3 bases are TGTGCCAGCAGTGAATTAGCAGCCAAAAACATTCAGTACTTC.

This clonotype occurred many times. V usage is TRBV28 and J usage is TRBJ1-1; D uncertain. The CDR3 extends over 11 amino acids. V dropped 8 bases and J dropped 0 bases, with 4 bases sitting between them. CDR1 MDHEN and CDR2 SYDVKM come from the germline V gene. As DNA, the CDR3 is TGTGCCAGCGAGATGAACACTGAAGCTTTCTTT. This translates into CASEMNTEAFF.

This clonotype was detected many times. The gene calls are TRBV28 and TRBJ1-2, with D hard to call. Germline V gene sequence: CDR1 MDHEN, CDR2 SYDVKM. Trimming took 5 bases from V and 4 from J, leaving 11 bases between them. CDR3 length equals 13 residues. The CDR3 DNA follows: TGTGCCAGCAGTGACAAAGGAGCCTATGGCTACACCTTC. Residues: CASSDKGAYGYTF.

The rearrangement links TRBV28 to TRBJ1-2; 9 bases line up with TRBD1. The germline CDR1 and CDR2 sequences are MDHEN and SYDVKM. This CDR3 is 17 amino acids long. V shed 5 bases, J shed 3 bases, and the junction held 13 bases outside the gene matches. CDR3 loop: CASSVSLGGTGYYGYTF. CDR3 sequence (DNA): TGTGCCAGCAGTGTATCCCTGGGGGGGACAGGGTACTATGGCTACACCTTC.

The CDR3 DNA follows: TGTGCCAGCAGTTCGGGACAGGGGGCTTCACCCCTCCACTTT. It encodes CASSSGQGASPLHF. The gene calls are TRBV28 and TRBJ1-6, with 12 bases that match TRBD1. Per germline, CDR1 MDHEN and CDR2 SYDVKM. This CDR3 is 14 amino acids long. V trimming: 4 bases; J trimming: 9 bases; junction bases outside the gene matches: 1. The full variable domain, its missing parts supplied by reference TRBV28 and TRBJ1-6, is DVKVTQSSRYLVKRTGEKVFLECVQDMDHENMFWYRQDPGLGLRLIYFSYDVKMKEKGDIPEGYSVSREKKERFSLILESASTNQTSMYLCASSSGQGASPLHFGNGTRLTVT.

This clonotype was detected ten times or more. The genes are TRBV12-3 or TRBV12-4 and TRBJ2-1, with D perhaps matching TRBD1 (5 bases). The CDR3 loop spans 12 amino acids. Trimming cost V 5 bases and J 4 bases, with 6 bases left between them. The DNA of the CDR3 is TGTGCCAGCAGTGCAGGGTACAATGAGCAGTTCTTC. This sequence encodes CASSAGYNEQFF.

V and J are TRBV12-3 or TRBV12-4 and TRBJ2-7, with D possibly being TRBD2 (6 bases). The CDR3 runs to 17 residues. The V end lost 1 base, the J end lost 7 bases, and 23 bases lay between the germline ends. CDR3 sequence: CASSLGPGAAARGEQYF. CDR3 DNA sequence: TGTGCCAGCAGTTTAGGCCCAGGAGCGGCCGCCCGGGGGGAGCAGTACTTC.

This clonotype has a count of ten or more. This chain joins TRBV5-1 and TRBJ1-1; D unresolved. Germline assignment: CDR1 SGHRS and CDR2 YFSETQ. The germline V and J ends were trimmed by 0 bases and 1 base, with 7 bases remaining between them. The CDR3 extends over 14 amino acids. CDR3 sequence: CASSLGSANTEAFF. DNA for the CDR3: TGCGCCAGCAGCTTGGGATCGGCGAACACTGAAGCTTTCTTT.

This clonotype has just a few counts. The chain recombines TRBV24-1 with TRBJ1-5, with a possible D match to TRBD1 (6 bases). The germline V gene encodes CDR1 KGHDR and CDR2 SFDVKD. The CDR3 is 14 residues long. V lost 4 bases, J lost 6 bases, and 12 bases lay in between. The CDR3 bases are TGTGCCACCAGTGACACGGACAGAAGTCAGCCCCAGCATTTT. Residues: CATSDTDRSQPQHF.

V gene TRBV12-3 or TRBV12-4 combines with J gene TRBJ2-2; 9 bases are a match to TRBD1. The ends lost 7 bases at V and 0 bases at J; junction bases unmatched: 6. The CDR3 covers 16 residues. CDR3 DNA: TGTGCCAGCACTAACCGGGACAGGGCGAACACCGGGGAGCTGTTTTTT. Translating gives CASTNRDRANTGELFF.

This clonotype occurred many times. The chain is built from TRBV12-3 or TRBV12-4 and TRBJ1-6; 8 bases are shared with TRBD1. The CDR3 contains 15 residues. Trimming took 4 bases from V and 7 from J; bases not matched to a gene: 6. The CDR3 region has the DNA TGTGCCAGCAGTTCCGGACAGGGCCTAAATTCACCCCTCCACTTT. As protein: CASSSGQGLNSPLHF.

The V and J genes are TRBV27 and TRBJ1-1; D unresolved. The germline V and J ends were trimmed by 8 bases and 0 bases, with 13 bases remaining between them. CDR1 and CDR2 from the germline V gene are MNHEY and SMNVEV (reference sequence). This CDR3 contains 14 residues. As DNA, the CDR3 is TGTGCCAGCGGTAGGGTGTCGGTGAACACTGAAGCTTTCTTT. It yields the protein CASGRVSVNTEAFF.

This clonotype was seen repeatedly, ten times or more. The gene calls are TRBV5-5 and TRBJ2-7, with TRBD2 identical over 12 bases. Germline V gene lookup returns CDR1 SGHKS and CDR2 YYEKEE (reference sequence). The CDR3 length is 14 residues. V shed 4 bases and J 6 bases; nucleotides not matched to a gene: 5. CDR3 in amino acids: CASSPVGLAGEQYF. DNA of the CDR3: TGTGCCAGCAGCCCCGTGGGACTAGCGGGCGAGCAGTACTTC.

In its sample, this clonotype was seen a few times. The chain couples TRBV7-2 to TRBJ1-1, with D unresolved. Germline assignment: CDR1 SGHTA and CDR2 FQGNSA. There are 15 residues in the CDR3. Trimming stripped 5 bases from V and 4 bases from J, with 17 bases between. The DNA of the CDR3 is TGTGCCAGCAGCAAGGATCGTTTCTGGGGCACTGAAGCTTTCTTT. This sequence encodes CASSKDRFWGTEAFF.

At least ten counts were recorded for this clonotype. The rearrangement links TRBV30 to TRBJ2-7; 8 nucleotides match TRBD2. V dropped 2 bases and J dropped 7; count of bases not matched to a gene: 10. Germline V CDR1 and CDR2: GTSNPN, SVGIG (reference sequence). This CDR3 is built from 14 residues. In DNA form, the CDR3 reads TGTGCCTGGAGTCGACCGGGAGGGTTTGGTGAGCAGTACTTC. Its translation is CAWSRPGGFGEQYF.

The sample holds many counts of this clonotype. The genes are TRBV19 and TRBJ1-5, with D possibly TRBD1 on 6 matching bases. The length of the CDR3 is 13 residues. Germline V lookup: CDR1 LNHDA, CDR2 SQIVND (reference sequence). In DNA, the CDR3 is TGTACCATAGGGGGACACCTCAATCAGCCCCAGCATTTT. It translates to CTIGGHLNQPQHF.

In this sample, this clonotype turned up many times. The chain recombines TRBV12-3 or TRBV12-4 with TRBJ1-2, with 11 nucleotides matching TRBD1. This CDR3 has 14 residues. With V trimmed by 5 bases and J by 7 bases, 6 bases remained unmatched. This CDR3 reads CASSPGTGGSGYTF. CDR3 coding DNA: TGTGCCAGCAGTCCCGGGACAGGGGGTTCTGGCTACACCTTC.

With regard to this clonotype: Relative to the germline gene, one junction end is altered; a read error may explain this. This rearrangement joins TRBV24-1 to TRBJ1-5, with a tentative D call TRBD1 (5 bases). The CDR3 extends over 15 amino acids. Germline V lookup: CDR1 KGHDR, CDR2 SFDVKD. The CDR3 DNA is TGTGCCAGCAGTTTAGCGACGGGGGGAGGACAGCCCCAGCATTTT. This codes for CASSLATGGGQPQHF.

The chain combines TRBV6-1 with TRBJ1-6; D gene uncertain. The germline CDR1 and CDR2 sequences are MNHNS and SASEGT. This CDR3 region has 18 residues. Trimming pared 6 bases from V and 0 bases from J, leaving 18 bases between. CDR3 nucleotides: TGTGCCAGCAGCCCAAACTTAGAAATTAGCTCCTATAATTCACCCCTCCACTTT. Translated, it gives CASSPNLEISSYNSPLHF.

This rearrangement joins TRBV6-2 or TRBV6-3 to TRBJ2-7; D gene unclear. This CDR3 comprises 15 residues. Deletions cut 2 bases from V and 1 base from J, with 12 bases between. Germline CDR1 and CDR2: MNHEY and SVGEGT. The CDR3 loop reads CASSYPRLLSYEQYF. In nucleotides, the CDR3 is TGTGCCAGCAGTTACCCTCGCCTTCTATCCTACGAGCAGTACTTC.

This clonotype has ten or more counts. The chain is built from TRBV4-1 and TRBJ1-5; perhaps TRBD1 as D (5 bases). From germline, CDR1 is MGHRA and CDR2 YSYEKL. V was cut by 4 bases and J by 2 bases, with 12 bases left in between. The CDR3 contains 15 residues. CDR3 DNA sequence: TGCGCCAGCAGCCGAGATGGGGGAGGCAATCAGCCCCAGCATTTT. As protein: CASSRDGGGNQPQHF.

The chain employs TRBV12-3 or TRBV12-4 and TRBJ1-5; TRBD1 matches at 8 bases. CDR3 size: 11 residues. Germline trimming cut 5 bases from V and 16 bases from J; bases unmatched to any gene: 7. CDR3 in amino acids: CASSLGQGIHF. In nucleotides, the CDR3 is TGTGCCAGCAGTCTCGGACAGGGCATTCATTTT.

The CDR3 protein is CASAPRSGRRWTQYF. CDR3 in DNA: TGTGCCAGCGCCCCCCGTAGCGGTAGGCGTTGGACCCAGTACTTC. This chain links TRBV27 with TRBJ2-5; maybe TRBD2 (6 bases). Germline assignment: CDR1 MNHEY and CDR2 SMNVEV (reference sequence). The CDR3 length is 15 residues. V lost 8 bases and J 7 bases, leaving 23 bases between the germline ends.

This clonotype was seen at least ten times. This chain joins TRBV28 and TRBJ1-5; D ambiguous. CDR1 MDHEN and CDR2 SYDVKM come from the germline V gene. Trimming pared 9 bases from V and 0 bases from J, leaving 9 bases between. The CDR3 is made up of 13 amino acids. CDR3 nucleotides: TGTGCCAGTGAGGGTTATAGCAATCAGCCCCAGCATTTT. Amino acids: CASEGYSNQPQHF.

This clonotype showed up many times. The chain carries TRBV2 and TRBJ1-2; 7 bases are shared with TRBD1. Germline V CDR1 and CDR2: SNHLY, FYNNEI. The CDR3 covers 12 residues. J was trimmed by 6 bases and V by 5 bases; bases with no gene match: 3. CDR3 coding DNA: TGTGCCAGCAGTACCAGGGGGAATGGCTACACCTTC. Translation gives CASSTRGNGYTF.

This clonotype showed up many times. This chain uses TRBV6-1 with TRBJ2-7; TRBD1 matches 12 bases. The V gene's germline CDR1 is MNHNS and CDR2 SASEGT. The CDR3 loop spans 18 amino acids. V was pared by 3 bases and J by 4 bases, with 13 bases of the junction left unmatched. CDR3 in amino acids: CASSERPPGTGGWYEQYF. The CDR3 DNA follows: TGTGCCAGCAGTGAGAGGCCCCCCGGGACAGGGGGCTGGTACGAGCAGTACTTC.

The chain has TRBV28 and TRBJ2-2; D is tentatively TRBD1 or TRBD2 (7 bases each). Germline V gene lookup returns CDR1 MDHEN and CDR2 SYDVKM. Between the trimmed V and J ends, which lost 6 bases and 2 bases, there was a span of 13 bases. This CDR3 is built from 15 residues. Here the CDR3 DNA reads TGTGCCAGCAGGGGAGGGGGCGCTAACACCGGGGAGCTGTTTTTT. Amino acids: CASRGGGANTGELFF.

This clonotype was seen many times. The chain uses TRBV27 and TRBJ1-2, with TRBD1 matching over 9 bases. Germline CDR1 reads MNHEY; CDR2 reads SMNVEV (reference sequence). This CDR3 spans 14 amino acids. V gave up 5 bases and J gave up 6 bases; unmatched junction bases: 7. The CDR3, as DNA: TGTGCCAGCAGTGTAGGAGGGACAGGGAATGGCTACACCTTC. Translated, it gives CASSVGGTGNGYTF.